This T cell receptor beta chain was identified in a study of identical twins. Study findings and constraints: Cross-sectional statistics underpinned the conclusions; the same donors were not followed.

Comment on this clonotype: What it recognizes is unknown.

Each CDR3 protein is one row after TCRdb ran MiXCR on the 5' RACE reads. The table has 400,000 to 500,000 distinct CDR3 sequences, around 18% seen once. The ends were cut back, 8 bases at V and 0 bases at J, with 17 bases in the middle. The CDR3 contains 16 residues. The source material was naive T cells sorted from blood. This clonotype was obtained from a man over 45 in good health. The gene calls are TRBV12-3 or TRBV12-4 and TRBJ2-1, with D possibly TRBD2 on 5 matching bases. CDR3 protein: CASSLGSLSSYNEQFF. In DNA form, the CDR3 reads TGTGCCAGCTCTTTGGGGAGCCTCAGCTCCTACAATGAGCAGTTCTTC.